This entry lists 14 T cell receptor beta chains sequenced from one sample in a study of blood T cell repertoires in COVID-19. The method was immunoSEQ multiplex PCR; TCRdb's version includes in-frame clones alone and lacks a portion of them. The data contain about 260,000 clones, 80% to 90% of them seen just once; the ten biggest clones take up roughly 2%. Sequenced: peripheral blood. The receptors originated from a man aged 25-45 years with active or convalescent COVID-19.

This clone was observed a single time. The chain is built from TRBV4-1 and TRBJ1-1, with a weak D call TRBD1 (6 bases). The germline CDR1 and CDR2 sequences are MGHRA and YSYEKL. Trimming removed 5 bases from V and 1 base from J, with 11 bases in between. This CDR3 is built from 14 residues. CDR3 nucleotides: TGCGCCAGCAGCACTCAAGGGGGGAACACTGAAGCTTTCTTT. Amino acid sequence: CASSTQGGNTEAFF.

V gene TRBV29-1 combines with J gene TRBJ2-7; D gene unclear. CDR1 is SQVTM and CDR2 is ANQGSEA in the germline V gene. The CDR3 contains 13 residues. V dropped 0 bases and J dropped 0 bases, with 6 bases sitting between them. The CDR3 bases are TGCAGCGTTGAAGACGAGGACTCCTACGAGCAGTACTTC. This gives the protein CSVEDEDSYEQYF.

The chain has TRBV9 and TRBJ2-6; a possible D gene is TRBD2 (6 bases). CDR3 length: 17 residues. V lost 0 bases to trimming and J lost 0 bases, with 10 bases between them. The V gene's germline CDR1 is SGDLS and CDR2 YYNGEE. In DNA form, the CDR3 reads TGTGCCAGCAGCGTAGGCGGGGCCGGCTCTGGGGCCAACGTCCTGACTTTC. It yields the protein CASSVGGAGSGANVLTF.

The chain is built from TRBV7-9 and TRBJ2-1, with TRBD2 matching over 10 bases. With V trimmed by 5 bases and J by 7 bases, 5 bases remained unmatched. The CDR3 has 14 amino acids. CDR1 and CDR2 from the germline V gene are SEHNR and FQNEAQ (reference sequence). This CDR3 is CASSLTSGVNEQFF. The CDR3, as DNA: TGTGCCAGCAGCCTAACTAGCGGGGTGAATGAGCAGTTCTTC.

This sequence joins TRBV27 and TRBJ2-7, with 11 positions matching TRBD2. The V gene's germline CDR1 is MNHEY and CDR2 SMNVEV (reference sequence). This CDR3 contains 15 residues. V lost 6 bases to trimming and J lost 3 bases; unmatched junction nucleotides: 7. CDR3 DNA sequence: TGTGCCAGCAGCCTAATAGCGGGGGGGCTCTACGAGCAGTACTTC. Encoded protein: CASSLIAGGLYEQYF.

The chain has TRBV6-2 or TRBV6-3 and TRBJ2-3; 10 bases map to TRBD1. This CDR3 contains 17 residues. V shed 0 bases and J 6 bases; nucleotides not matched to a gene: 9. Germline loops: CDR1 MNHEY, CDR2 SVGEGT. CDR3 bases: TGTGCCAGCAGTTACTCGGGGACAGGGGAAATAACTGATACGCAGTATTTT. Translating gives CASSYSGTGEITDTQYF.

The V and J genes are TRBV6-5 and TRBJ2-7; 8 nucleotides agree with TRBD2. The J segment lost 4 bases and the V segment lost 3 bases, leaving 5 bases of the junction unmatched. From germline, CDR1 is MNHEY and CDR2 SVGAGI. The length of the CDR3 is 14 residues. CDR3 DNA: TGTGCCAGCAGTTATCCAGCGGGGGTGTACGAGCAGTACTTC. It yields the protein CASSYPAGVYEQYF.

The rearrangement uses TRBV30 and TRBJ2-1; 9 bases map to TRBD2. This CDR3 is built from 15 residues. The J segment lost 9 bases and the V segment lost 0 bases, leaving 9 bases of the junction unmatched. Per the germline V gene, CDR1 is GTSNPN and CDR2 is SVGIG (reference sequence). CDR3 amino acids: CAWSVLGGGASEQFF. In DNA, the CDR3 is TGTGCCTGGAGTGTATTGGGCGGGGGGGCCTCTGAGCAGTTCTTC.

CDR3 coding DNA: TGTGCCAGCTCACCAGGGACAGCATTCAGGTCGGACACCATATATTTT. Encoded protein: CASSPGTAFRSDTIYF. V usage is TRBV18 and J usage is TRBJ1-3; 7 bases line up with TRBD1. The CDR3 contains 16 residues. Trimming took 2 bases from V and 8 from J; bases not matched to a gene: 12. The germline V gene has CDR1 KGHSH and CDR2 LQKENI. The complete variable domain, with remaining parts taken from reference TRBV18 and TRBJ1-3, reads NAGVMQNPRHLVRRRGQEARLRCSPMKGHSHVYWYRQLPEEGLKFMVYLQKENIIDESGMPKERFSAEFPKEGPSILRIQQVVRGDSAAYFCASSPGTAFRSDTIYFGEGSWLTVV.

The J gene is TRBJ2-5, the V gene TRBV10-1; TRBD1 agrees at 11 bases. Unmatched junction bases numbered 12, after V lost 4 bases and J lost 5 bases. Germline V gene data show CDR1 as WNHNN and CDR2 as SYGVQD (reference sequence). CDR3 length: 17 residues. CDR3: CASSGGQGAAFRETQYF. Written as DNA, the CDR3 is TGCGCCAGCAGTGGAGGACAGGGGGCCGCATTCAGGGAGACCCAGTACTTC.

The chain employs TRBV15 and TRBJ2-5; 9 bases are a match to TRBD2. The V and J ends lost 0 bases and 1 base, in that order; junction bases with no gene match: 6. The CDR3 has 17 amino acids. CDR1 is LNHNV, CDR2 YYDKDF, per germline (reference sequence). CDR3 amino acids: CATSRDRSGGLQETQYF. In DNA form, the CDR3 reads TGTGCCACCAGCAGAGATCGAAGCGGGGGGCTCCAAGAGACCCAGTACTTC.

The chain links TRBV19 to TRBJ2-5; 10 bases line up with TRBD2. CDR1 is LNHDA and CDR2 is SQIVND in the germline V gene (reference sequence). This CDR3 contains 18 residues. After removal of 3 bases from V and 0 bases from J, the junction contained 10 bases not matched to a gene. The CDR3 here is CASSIRLAGDWNQETQYF. As DNA, the CDR3 is TGTGCCAGTAGTATTAGGCTAGCGGGGGATTGGAACCAAGAGACCCAGTACTTC.

The CDR3 here is CASRSNRGEQYF. The CDR3 nucleotides are TGTGCCAGCAGGTCCAACAGGGGCGAGCAGTACTTC. The chain carries TRBV12-3 or TRBV12-4 and TRBJ2-7; 7 bases are a match to TRBD1. Unmatched junction bases numbered 5, after V lost 6 bases and J lost 6 bases. This CDR3 is 12 amino acids long.

The V call is TRBV19, the J call TRBJ2-7; D may be TRBD2 (6 bases). The germline V gene has CDR1 LNHDA and CDR2 SQIVND (reference sequence). This CDR3 is 12 amino acids long. Trimming took off 8 bases at V and 4 bases at J, with 12 bases between the two ends. CDR3 sequence reads: CASPTSRYEQYF. The CDR3, as DNA: TGTGCCAGTCCTACTAGCAGGTACGAGCAGTACTTC.